The 7 T cell receptor beta chains reported below all come from one sample, sequenced in a study of CD8+CD57+ T cells in acquired aplastic anemia. For sequencing, patients were chosen who had shown expansion of CD8+CD57+ cells by flow cytometry. The use of genomic DNA as template underpinned the TCR beta VDJ and CDR3 profiling. TCRdb re-called the reads through MiXCR, storing one row per CDR3 protein. Of about 160,000 distinct CDR3 sequences in the sample, 40% to 50% were seen once. Sequenced material: sorted CD4+, CD8+, or CD8+CD57+ T cells (not recorded which) from PBMCs. The receptors derive from a human donor with aplastic anemia.

There are many counts of this clonotype. This chain joins TRBV5-6 and TRBJ2-3; 8 nucleotides match TRBD2. The CDR3 covers 13 residues. CDR1 is SGHDT, CDR2 YYEEEE, per germline. V lost 4 bases and J lost 9; bases outside the gene matches: 7. CDR3 protein: CASSPGGVGTQYF. CDR3 bases: TGTGCCAGCAGCCCCGGGGGGGTCGGGACGCAGTATTTT.

The chain carries TRBV7-9 and TRBJ2-1; either TRBD1 or TRBD2 may fit D (5 bases each). In germline, CDR1 is SEHNR, CDR2 FQNEAQ (reference sequence). Deletions cut 7 bases from V and 8 bases from J, with 12 bases between. The length of the CDR3 is 12 residues. This CDR3 is CASTWGFHEQFF. The CDR3 nucleotides are TGTGCCAGCACTTGGGGGTTCCATGAGCAGTTCTTC.

This clonotype was found many times. The rearrangement uses TRBV13 and TRBJ1-2; 7 bases fit TRBD1. Germline V gene lookup returns CDR1 PRHDT and CDR2 FYEKMQ (reference sequence). The CDR3 contains 15 residues. Unmatched junction bases numbered 10, after V lost 5 bases and J lost 4 bases. CDR3 sequence: CASSTQGPSLYGYTF. In nucleotides, the CDR3 is TGTGCCAGCAGCACACAGGGGCCTTCTCTCTATGGCTACACCTTC.

This clonotype was seen many times. CDR3 DNA sequence: TGTGCCACCAGTGCGGGGCCCTACTATGGCTACACCTTC. It encodes CATSAGPYYGYTF. This chain uses TRBV24-1 with TRBJ1-2; perhaps TRBD1 as D (5 bases). The V end was cut by 5 bases, the J end by 3 bases, with 9 bases between. Per the germline V gene, CDR1 is KGHDR and CDR2 is SFDVKD. CDR3 length: 13 residues.

V usage is TRBV29-1 and J usage is TRBJ2-7, with 7 bases that match TRBD2. The CDR3 totals 14 residues. Germline CDR1 and CDR2: SQVTM and ANQGSEA. With 6 bases clipped from V and 7 bases from J, the junction kept 15 bases outside the gene matches. The CDR3 sequence is CSVASYLRGEEQYF. The CDR3 DNA reads as TGCAGCGTCGCTAGTTACCTCCGGGGGGAAGAGCAGTACTTC.

Details on this clonotype: Mismatch with germline at one junction end may stem from a read error. The DNA for the CDR3 is TGTGCCACCGCGGGACTAGCCCTCTCAAGCTCCTGCGAGCAGTACTTC. Amino acid sequence: CATAGLALSSSCEQYF. The rearrangement links TRBV10-3 to TRBJ2-7, with 9 bases identical to TRBD2. Germline V gene lookup returns CDR1 ENHRY and CDR2 SYGVKD. There are 16 residues in the CDR3.

This clonotype was seen ten or more times. The J gene is TRBJ2-1, the V gene TRBV5-5, with a weak D call TRBD2 (5 bases). V dropped 0 bases and J dropped 10 bases, with 14 bases sitting between them. The CDR3 sequence is 14 residues long. Germline CDR1 SGHKS, CDR2 YYEKEE (reference sequence). The CDR3 DNA reads as TGTGCCAGCAGCTTGGCGGGATCGTCAAAGGAGCAGTTCTTC. Translating gives CASSLAGSSKEQFF.